This TCR beta chain emerged from a study of control samples from healthy donors and cancer patients. TCRdb's copy holds only in-frame clones and misses some; the assay was immunoSEQ multiplex PCR. Its table records approximately 190,000 clones. Between the trimmed V and J ends, which lost 7 bases and 2 bases, there was a span of 14 bases. Germline CDR1 is MNHEY and CDR2 is SMNVEV (reference sequence). CDR3 length equals 14 residues. The chain is built from TRBV27 and TRBJ1-2; TRBD1 is a possible D gene (5 bases). The sequence came from a woman aged 25-40 years in good health. The sequencing input was blood. CDR3 in DNA: TGTGCCAGCACTCCGCCAGGGAAAAACTATGGCTACACCTTC. Its protein is CASTPPGKNYGYTF.